The rows below give T cell receptor beta chains drawn from one sample of a study of cytomegalovirus exposure and HLA in healthy donors. Profiled with immunoSEQ multiplex PCR; TCRdb holds only in-frame clones, not every one. The sample has about 140,000 clones, approximately 61% seen once. The sequenced sample consisted of PBMCs. The source is a human donor in good health. The CDR3 runs from the conserved cysteine through the conserved F or W. The D gene is left open where the match is weak. Clone size is not always given. Where it is, it says once, few, many or a class for expanded clones.

v_call: TRBV19; j_call: TRBJ1-3; d_call: NA; cdr3_length: 14; clone_size: NA; cdr3_nt: TGTGCCAGTAGTGTCGGGATTTCTGGAAACACCATATATTTT; cdr3_aa: CASSVGISGNTIYF
v_call: TRBV29-1; j_call: TRBJ1-2; d_call: NA; cdr3_length: 11; clone_size: NA; cdr3_nt: TGCAGCGTTGAAAAATCAGGGAGCTACACCTTC; cdr3_aa: CSVEKSGSYTF
v_call: TRBV18; j_call: TRBJ2-3; d_call: TRBD2; cdr3_length: 20; clone_size: NA; cdr3_nt: TGTGCCAGCTCAGCAGCCGTAAAGGGGGGACTAGCGGGAACCACAGATACGCAGTATTTT; cdr3_aa: CASSAAVKGGLAGTTDTQYF
v_call: TRBV18; j_call: TRBJ2-7; d_call: NA; cdr3_length: 16; clone_size: NA; cdr3_nt: TGTGCCAGCTCCCCCTCGGAGGGGGCAGGGCCCTACGAGCAGTACTTC; cdr3_aa: CASSPSEGAGPYEQYF
v_call: TRBV4-1; j_call: TRBJ1-2; d_call: NA; cdr3_length: 14; clone_size: few; cdr3_nt: TGCGCCAGCAGCCAGGTCACAGGGAATCAGGGCTACACCTTC; cdr3_aa: CASSQVTGNQGYTF
v_call: TRBV2; j_call: TRBJ2-2; d_call: NA; cdr3_length: 14; clone_size: NA; cdr3_nt: TGTGCCAGCAGTGCAGTTTCAAACACCGGGGAGCTGTTTTTT; cdr3_aa: CASSAVSNTGELFF
v_call: TRBV29-1; j_call: TRBJ2-6; d_call: TRBD1; cdr3_length: 15; clone_size: NA; cdr3_nt: TGCAGCGTGGGGACAGGGGGCTACGGGGCCAACGTCCTGACTTTC; cdr3_aa: CSVGTGGYGANVLTF
v_call: TRBV5-1; j_call: TRBJ2-5; d_call: NA; cdr3_length: 13; clone_size: NA; cdr3_nt: TGCGCCAGCAGCTTGGATGTAAAAGAGACCCAGTACTTC; cdr3_aa: CASSLDVKETQYF
v_call: TRBV19; j_call: TRBJ2-1; d_call: NA; cdr3_length: 16; clone_size: NA; cdr3_nt: TGTGCCAGTAGAGCGGCGGGCGACCGGTTCGGGAATGAGCAGTTCTTC; cdr3_aa: CASRAAGDRFGNEQFF
v_call: TRBV19; j_call: TRBJ2-1; d_call: TRBD2; cdr3_length: 19; clone_size: once; cdr3_nt: TGTGCCAGTAGTATGTTAACTAGCGGGGACTTCCATTCCTACAATGAGCAGTTCTTC; cdr3_aa: CASSMLTSGDFHSYNEQFF
v_call: TRBV5-5; j_call: TRBJ2-7; d_call: TRBD1; cdr3_length: 12; clone_size: NA; cdr3_nt: TGTGCCAGCAGAGGGGGCTGGTACGAGCAGTACTTC; cdr3_aa: CASRGGWYEQYF
v_call: TRBV7-9; j_call: TRBJ2-1; d_call: NA; cdr3_length: 15; clone_size: NA; cdr3_nt: TGTGCCAGCAGCTTAGCCCTAAGACTCCTCAATGAGCAGTTCTTC; cdr3_aa: CASSLALRLLNEQFF
v_call: TRBV29-1; j_call: TRBJ2-1; d_call: NA; cdr3_length: 13; clone_size: NA; cdr3_nt: TGCAGCGTCGCCGCGGGTTCCTACAATGAGCAGTTCTTC; cdr3_aa: CSVAAGSYNEQFF
v_call: TRBV2; j_call: TRBJ1-2; d_call: NA; cdr3_length: 14; clone_size: once; cdr3_nt: TGTGCCAGCAGTGGCGGACAGTTCGCGGAAGGCTACACCTTC; cdr3_aa: CASSGGQFAEGYTF
v_call: TRBV14; j_call: TRBJ2-6; d_call: TRBD2; cdr3_length: 23; clone_size: NA; cdr3_nt: TGTGCCAGCAGCCCCCGGATTCATCAGCGGGAGGGCCTCTTCCTCTCTGGGGCCAACGTCCTGACTTTC; cdr3_aa: CASSPRIHQREGLFLSGANVLTF
v_call: TRBV29-1; j_call: TRBJ2-3; d_call: TRBD2; cdr3_length: 14; clone_size: NA; cdr3_nt: TGCAGCGGAAACGGGCGGGGGGGCCAGGGTACGCAGTATTTT; cdr3_aa: CSGNGRGGQGTQYF
v_call: TRBV6-1; j_call: TRBJ2-7; d_call: TRBD2; cdr3_length: 19; clone_size: NA; cdr3_nt: TGTGCCAGCAGTGAAAGGGGAGGGCTAGCGGGAGCAAGGTCCTACGAGCAGTACTTC; cdr3_aa: CASSERGGLAGARSYEQYF
v_call: TRBV6-5; j_call: TRBJ2-7; d_call: NA; cdr3_length: 13; clone_size: NA; cdr3_nt: TGTGCCAGCGGGGGGACTGCCTCCGGCGAGCAGTACTTC; cdr3_aa: CASGGTASGEQYF
v_call: TRBV10-3; j_call: TRBJ1-2; d_call: NA; cdr3_length: 14; clone_size: few; cdr3_nt: TGTGCCATCAGTGAGTTGGGGAGTGGAAATGGCTACACCTTC; cdr3_aa: CAISELGSGNGYTF
v_call: TRBV5-4; j_call: TRBJ1-1; d_call: TRBD1; cdr3_length: 14; clone_size: NA; cdr3_nt: TGTGCCAGCAGCTTAGACAGGGGTGGGACTGAAGCTTTCTTT; cdr3_aa: CASSLDRGGTEAFF
v_call: TRBV28; j_call: TRBJ1-2; d_call: TRBD1; cdr3_length: 17; clone_size: NA; cdr3_nt: TGTGCCAGCAGAACCGGGACAGGGGGCCGTGCAGACTATGGCTACACCTTC; cdr3_aa: CASRTGTGGRADYGYTF
v_call: TRBV11-3; j_call: TRBJ2-7; d_call: TRBD1; cdr3_length: 14; clone_size: NA; cdr3_nt: TGTGCCAGCAGCTTAGAGGCAGGGGGTATCGAGCAGTACTTC; cdr3_aa: CASSLEAGGIEQYF
v_call: TRBV10-3; j_call: TRBJ2-7; d_call: TRBD1; cdr3_length: 13; clone_size: NA; cdr3_nt: TGTGCCACTGTGGACAGGGATACCTACGAGCAGTACTTC; cdr3_aa: CATVDRDTYEQYF
v_call: TRBV4-1; j_call: TRBJ2-7; d_call: NA; cdr3_length: 13; clone_size: NA; cdr3_nt: TGCGCCAGCAGCCTACAGGGCTCCTACGAGCAGTACTTC; cdr3_aa: CASSLQGSYEQYF
v_call: TRBV5-1; j_call: TRBJ2-3; d_call: TRBD1; cdr3_length: 15; clone_size: NA; cdr3_nt: TGCGCCAGCAGCTTGCTCGGACAGGGAGGAGATACGCAGTATTTT; cdr3_aa: CASSLLGQGGDTQYF
v_call: TRBV9; j_call: TRBJ2-3; d_call: TRBD2; cdr3_length: 17; clone_size: once; cdr3_nt: TGTGCCAGCAGCGTCACTTTAGCGGGAGGGAACACAGATACGCAGTATTTT; cdr3_aa: CASSVTLAGGNTDTQYF
v_call: TRBV10-3; j_call: TRBJ1-4; d_call: NA; cdr3_length: 14; clone_size: NA; cdr3_nt: TGTGCCATCAGGCCGACAGGTCAGAATGAAAAACTGTTTTTT; cdr3_aa: CAIRPTGQNEKLFF
v_call: TRBV6-4; j_call: TRBJ1-2; d_call: TRBD1; cdr3_length: 13; clone_size: few; cdr3_nt: TGTGCCAGCAGTACACAGGGGGCGGAAAGCTACACCTTC; cdr3_aa: CASSTQGAESYTF
v_call: TRBV11-2; j_call: TRBJ2-7; d_call: TRBD1; cdr3_length: 15; clone_size: NA; cdr3_nt: TGTGCCAGCAGCTCCCTGACAGGGACCTTACCCGAGCAGTACTTC; cdr3_aa: CASSSLTGTLPEQYF
v_call: TRBV7-8; j_call: TRBJ1-5; d_call: NA; cdr3_length: 14; clone_size: NA; cdr3_nt: TGTGCCAGCAGCTTGGAAGGGGGCAATCAGCCCCAGCATTTT; cdr3_aa: CASSLEGGNQPQHF
v_call: TRBV27; j_call: TRBJ1-5; d_call: NA; cdr3_length: 14; clone_size: NA; cdr3_nt: TGTGCCAGCAGTCCCTACTATTGGGATCAGCCCCAGCATTTT; cdr3_aa: CASSPYYWDQPQHF
v_call: TRBV5-6; j_call: TRBJ2-7; d_call: TRBD2; cdr3_length: 15; clone_size: NA; cdr3_nt: TGTGCCAGCAGCTCGGGGGCTAGCGGGTCCTACGAGCAGTACTTC; cdr3_aa: CASSSGASGSYEQYF
v_call: TRBV28; j_call: TRBJ2-1; d_call: TRBD2; cdr3_length: 15; clone_size: few; cdr3_nt: TGTGCCAGCAGACCCTCTAGCGGGGCGACAAATGAGCAGTTCTTC; cdr3_aa: CASRPSSGATNEQFF
v_call: TRBV4-2; j_call: TRBJ2-3; d_call: NA; cdr3_length: 15; clone_size: NA; cdr3_nt: TGTGCCAGCAGCCCACTCCTGAGGAGGCAGGATACGCAGTATTTT; cdr3_aa: CASSPLLRRQDTQYF
v_call: TRBV6-1; j_call: TRBJ2-7; d_call: NA; cdr3_length: 14; clone_size: few; cdr3_nt: TGTGCCAGCAGTGAGGCGGGCCGCCCCCTCGAGCAGTACTTC; cdr3_aa: CASSEAGRPLEQYF
v_call: TRBV19; j_call: TRBJ2-5; d_call: TRBD1; cdr3_length: 15; clone_size: few; cdr3_nt: TGTGCCAGTAGTATAGCCGACAGGGGGCGGGAGACCCAGTACTTC; cdr3_aa: CASSIADRGRETQYF
v_call: TRBV28; j_call: TRBJ1-5; d_call: TRBD1; cdr3_length: 16; clone_size: NA; cdr3_nt: TGTGCCAGCAGTTTCCCAGGGGGTGAAAGCAATCAGCCCCAGCATTTT; cdr3_aa: CASSFPGGESNQPQHF
v_call: TRBV28; j_call: TRBJ2-1; d_call: TRBD2; cdr3_length: 18; clone_size: few; cdr3_nt: TGTGCCAGCAGTACCCCGGGACTAACCCTTAATTATTACAATGAGCAGTTCTTC; cdr3_aa: CASSTPGLTLNYYNEQFF
v_call: TRBV27; j_call: TRBJ2-5; d_call: TRBD2; cdr3_length: 14; clone_size: NA; cdr3_nt: TGTGCCAGCAGGGGACTAGCGGGAGAAGAGACCCAGTACTTC; cdr3_aa: CASRGLAGEETQYF
v_call: TRBV7-9; j_call: TRBJ2-5; d_call: NA; cdr3_length: 15; clone_size: NA; cdr3_nt: TGTGCCAGCAATAACGCAGGGGAAGACCAAGAGACCCAGTACTTC; cdr3_aa: CASNNAGEDQETQYF
v_call: TRBV5-4; j_call: TRBJ2-2; d_call: NA; cdr3_length: 13; clone_size: once; cdr3_nt: TGTGCCAGCAGCTTGGACAGGACCGGGGAGCTGTTTTTT; cdr3_aa: CASSLDRTGELFF
v_call: TRBV6-1; j_call: TRBJ2-5; d_call: TRBD1; cdr3_length: 17; clone_size: NA; cdr3_nt: TGTGCCAGCAGTGAAAGACGACAGGGGTGGCCCCAAGAGACCCAGTACTTC; cdr3_aa: CASSERRQGWPQETQYF